Following are 11 T cell receptor beta chains from one sample sequenced in a study of blood T cell repertoires in COVID-19. TCRdb keeps only in-frame clones here, not all; method: immunoSEQ multiplex PCR. The sample has over 250,000 clones, about 90% seen once. Input material: peripheral blood. These TCRs come from a woman aged 70 to 79 with COVID-19, enrolled during active disease.

This clone was seen a single time. The chain has TRBV11-1 and TRBJ1-3, with 8 positions matching TRBD1. The CDR3 spans 16 residues. V lost 3 bases, J lost 4 bases, and 8 bases stayed unmatched. From germline, CDR1 is SGHAT and CDR2 FQDESV (reference sequence). This chain's CDR3 is CASSFLGTGAGNTIYF. DNA of the CDR3: TGTGCCAGCAGCTTCCTCGGGACAGGCGCCGGAAACACCATATATTTT.

The chain recombines TRBV7-8 with TRBJ1-3, with D tentatively TRBD1 (6 bases). Per the germline V gene, CDR1 is SGHVS and CDR2 is FQNEAQ. CDR3 length equals 17 residues. V was trimmed by 0 bases and J by 0 bases, leaving 12 bases between them. The CDR3 region has the DNA TGTGCCAGCAGCTTAGCTGGGACACCTCTCTCTGGAAACACCATATATTTT. This gives the protein CASSLAGTPLSGNTIYF.

The chain uses TRBV7-3 and TRBJ2-7, with 7 bases identical to TRBD1. The germline gives CDR1 SGHTA, CDR2 FQGTGA. CDR3 length equals 13 residues. The V and J ends lost 1 base and 12 bases, in that order; junction bases with no gene match: 9. The CDR3: CASSLNSVGQRYF. Written as DNA, the CDR3 is TGTGCCAGCAGCTTAAATAGCGTGGGACAGCGGTACTTC. Supplemented by reference TRBV7-3 and TRBJ2-7, the full variable domain reads GAGVSQTPSNKVTEKGKYVELRCDPISGHTALYWYRQSLGQGPEFLIYFQGTGAADDSGLPNDRFFAVRPEGSVSTLKIQRTERGDSAVYLCASSLNSVGQRYFGPGTRLTVT.

This rearrangement joins TRBV18 to TRBJ1-2; 7 bases are a match to TRBD1. CDR1 KGHSH and CDR2 LQKENI come from the germline V gene. This CDR3 is 13 amino acids long. V lost 3 bases, J lost 6 bases, and 4 bases stayed unmatched. The CDR3 loop is CASSPGTDNGYTF. CDR3 DNA sequence: TGTGCCAGCTCACCCGGGACAGACAATGGCTACACCTTC.

Notes on this clone: Mismatch with germline at one junction end may stem from a read error. V gene TRBV9 combines with J gene TRBJ2-1, with TRBD2 identical over 11 bases. The CDR3 totals 15 residues. CDR1 is SGDLS and CDR2 is YYNGEE in the germline V gene. CDR3 amino acids: CTSSTGLAGDNEQFF. As DNA, the CDR3 is TGTACCAGCAGCACAGGACTAGCGGGCGACAATGAGCAGTTCTTC.

The chain carries TRBV19 and TRBJ2-1, with 9 positions matching TRBD2. J gave up 9 bases and V 10 bases, and 13 bases lay outside the gene matches. There are 14 residues in the CDR3. CDR1 LNHDA and CDR2 SQIVND come from the germline V gene (reference sequence). The CDR3 loop is CATSFSGRKGEQFF. CDR3 bases: TGTGCCACCTCCTTCAGCGGGAGGAAAGGTGAGCAGTTCTTC.

The chain employs TRBV19 and TRBJ2-3; 11 nucleotides match TRBD2. J lost 6 bases, V lost 6 bases, and 8 bases had no gene match. Per the germline V gene, CDR1 is LNHDA and CDR2 is SQIVND (reference sequence). This CDR3 has 15 residues. The CDR3 DNA reads TGTGCCAGTAGGGAAACTAGCGGGAGTTGGGATACGCAGTATTTT. Its translation: CASRETSGSWDTQYF.

The chain has TRBV7-2 and TRBJ2-1; the match to TRBD2 covers 7 bases. Germline V gene data show CDR1 as SGHTA and CDR2 as FQGNSA. The V and J ends lost 5 bases and 7 bases, in that order; junction bases with no gene match: 8. The CDR3 has 14 amino acids. The CDR3 DNA reads as TGTGCCAGCAGCCCCGGACTAGGTGAGAATGAGCAGTTCTTC. Residues: CASSPGLGENEQFF. Full variable domain (rest looked up from reference TRBV7-2 and TRBJ2-1): GAGVSQSPSNKVTEKGKDVELRCDPISGHTALYWYRQSLGQGLEFLIYFQGNSAPDKSGLPSDRFSAERTGGSVSTLTIQRTQQEDSAVYLCASSPGLGENEQFFGPGTRLTVL.

The chain links TRBV27 to TRBJ1-5; perhaps TRBD1 as D (6 bases). V gave up 6 bases and J gave up 7 bases, with 10 bases separating them. Per the germline V gene, CDR1 is MNHEY and CDR2 is SMNVEV (reference sequence). The CDR3 covers 12 residues. CDR3 sequence reads: CASRQGFQPQHF. As DNA, the CDR3 is TGTGCCAGCAGACAGGGTTTCCAGCCCCAGCATTTT.

The rearrangement uses TRBV13 and TRBJ2-3; D is perhaps TRBD1 (5 bases). The CDR3 sequence is 15 residues long. V lost 5 bases to trimming and J lost 2 bases, with 14 bases between them. Germline V gene data show CDR1 as PRHDT and CDR2 as FYEKMQ (reference sequence). The CDR3: CASSQGRRDTDTQYF. CDR3 sequence (DNA): TGTGCCAGCAGCCAGGGCAGAAGAGACACAGATACGCAGTATTTT. Full variable domain (rest looked up from reference TRBV13 and TRBJ2-3): AAGVIQSPRHLIKEKRETATLKCYPIPRHDTVYWYQQGPGQDPQFLISFYEKMQSDKGSIPDRFSAQQFSDYHSELNMSSLELGDSALYFCASSQGRRDTDTQYFGPGTRLTVL.

The V call is TRBV21-1, the J call TRBJ1-4; the table assigns TRBD1, which was not confirmed against the DNA. TRBV21-1 is an annotated pseudogene. CDR3 length: 12 amino acids. The CDR3 nucleotides read TGTGCCACCGACAGGGGGCATGAAAAACTGTTTTTT. This sequence encodes CATDRGHEKLFF.